This TCR beta chain is from a study of T cells in Graves' hyperthyroidism and ophthalmopathy. Findings and caveats of the study: Peripheral blood also featured most of the thyroid clonotypes expanded above 0.001.

Amplified TCR beta CDR3 regions came from RNA transcripts. The study used the HTBI primer set for a first-round RT-PCR of the TCR CDR3. TCRdb used MiXCR to reprocess the multiplex PCR reads, holding one entry per CDR3 protein. In the table there are approximately 600,000 distinct CDR3 sequences, approximately 15% of which are singletons. Based on clinical symptoms, serum thyroxine and TRAb, thyroid ultrasound and orbital computed tomography, diagnoses were reached. Out of over 7.5 ml of fresh peripheral blood came the PBMCs. Many counts were recorded for this clonotype. The antigen is undetermined. Per germline, CDR1 MDHEN and CDR2 SYDVKM. The CDR3 spans 12 residues. The ends were cut back, 3 bases at V and 3 bases at J, with 3 bases in the middle.

The chain uses TRBV28 and TRBJ1-3, with no clear D. The sequence was collected from a woman aged 18-29 years with Graves' ophthalmopathy. Sequencing input: blood. In DNA, the CDR3 is TGTGCCAGCAGTTTGATTGGAAACACCATATATTTT. Translating gives CASSLIGNTIYF. Drawing the rest from reference TRBV28 and TRBJ1-3, the complete variable domain is DVKVTQSSRYLVKRTGEKVFLECVQDMDHENMFWYRQDPGLGLRLIYFSYDVKMKEKGDIPEGYSVSREKKERFSLILESASTNQTSMYLCASSLIGNTIYFGEGSWLTVV.